These 19 T cell receptor beta chains share one sample of origin, sequenced in a study of blood T cells in healthy people across ages. It was with a sample-barcoded 5' primer and a J-beta primer mix that a second PCR of roughly 7 to 12 cycles was run. TCRdb re-called the 5' RACE reads with MiXCR, one entry per CDR3 protein. The sample includes just under 750,000 distinct CDR3 sequences, about a fifth seen only once; the top ten take around 21%. Sequenced material: blood. The receptors shown here come from a man between 65 and 85 years old in good health.

The sample holds many counts of this clonotype. It may be a read error: a sequence one base away is much more abundant. The J gene is TRBJ2-1, the V gene TRBV24-1; D not resolved. CDR3 length: 12 amino acids. The germline CDR1 and CDR2 sequences are KGHDR and SFDVKD. DNA of the CDR3: TGTGCCGCCAGTGATTCGGGTCCGTCCCACTTCTTC. Amino acid sequence: CAASDSGPSHFF.

The sample holds a few counts of this clonotype. The chain links TRBV20-1 to TRBJ2-2, with D maybe TRBD1 (7 bases). Trimming took off 0 bases at V and 4 bases at J, with 18 bases between the two ends. The CDR3 runs 17 residues. From germline, CDR1 is DFQATT and CDR2 SNEGSKA (reference sequence). CDR3 DNA: TGCAGTGCTAGAGATAGGAGGGGGCCCGCTGGCACCGGGGAGCTGTTTTTT. This translates into CSARDRRGPAGTGELFF.

This clonotype showed up just a few times. This chain links TRBV5-1 with TRBJ2-1; 9 bases are shared with TRBD1. Matching the DNA end better, TRBJ2-7 makes the J call doubtful. In germline, CDR1 is SGHRS, CDR2 YFSETQ. This CDR3 has 15 amino acids. The CDR3 coding sequence is TGCGCCAGCAGCTTGGACTCGGGACAGGGCTACGAGCAGTACTTC. It yields the protein CASSLDSGQGYEQYF.

This clonotype was observed a few times. The V call is TRBV10-3, the J call TRBJ2-1; TRBD2 aligns across 13 bases. Trimming cost V 4 bases and J 7 bases; bases outside gene matches: 10. CDR3 length: 17 amino acids. Germline values: CDR1 ENHRY, CDR2 SYGVKD. The CDR3 DNA reads as TGTGCCATCAGTGTACTAGCGGGGGGGATCGTCGTGAATGAGCAGTTCTTC. Translated, it gives CAISVLAGGIVVNEQFF.

The chain employs TRBV5-1 and TRBJ2-3; 8 nucleotides match TRBD1. The germline V gene has CDR1 SGHRS and CDR2 YFSETQ. V gave up 4 bases and J gave up 3 bases; unmatched junction bases: 4. The CDR3 covers 14 residues. The CDR3 DNA follows: TGCGCCAGCAGCAACGGACAGGGAACAGATACGCAGTATTTT. This translates into CASSNGQGTDTQYF.

This clonotype was seen a handful of times. This chain connects TRBV29-1 to TRBJ1-2, with D unclear. This CDR3 comprises 13 residues. Per germline, CDR1 SQVTM and CDR2 ANQGSEA. Between the trimmed V and J ends, which lost 3 bases and 2 bases, there was a span of 10 bases. The CDR3 region is CSVDRGLNYGYTF. DNA of the CDR3: TGCAGCGTTGATAGAGGCCTGAACTATGGCTACACCTTC.

The V call is TRBV20-1, the J call TRBJ2-7; weak D call: TRBD1 (5 bases). V lost 4 bases and J lost 2, with 12 bases in between. Germline CDR1 DFQATT, CDR2 SNEGSKA (reference sequence). This CDR3 has 13 amino acids. CDR3 sequence: CSATGPRTYEQYF. In DNA form, the CDR3 reads TGCAGTGCTACAGGGCCCCGAACCTACGAGCAGTACTTC.

The genes are TRBV12-3 or TRBV12-4 and TRBJ1-4; maybe TRBD1 (5 bases). Trimming stripped 2 bases from V and 5 bases from J, with 21 bases between. The CDR3 runs to 18 residues. The DNA of the CDR3 is TGTGCCAGCAGTTTACACCCCGGGGAGGGAGGGGCAAATGAAAAACTGTTTTTT. Its protein is CASSLHPGEGGANEKLFF.

This chain joins TRBV19 and TRBJ1-2, with TRBD1 matching 7 bases. CDR3 size: 16 residues. Trimming at V came to 3 bases and at J to 4 bases, leaving 11 bases not matched to a gene. The germline V gene encodes CDR1 LNHDA and CDR2 SQIVND (reference sequence). CDR3 DNA sequence: TGTGCCAGTAGTATTCGGGACAGCTACGAGGGCTATGGCTACACCTTC. Its protein product is CASSIRDSYEGYGYTF.

The chain recombines TRBV19 with TRBJ1-4, with D possibly being TRBD1 (5 bases). Germline V CDR1 and CDR2: LNHDA, SQIVND (reference sequence). The V and J ends lost 5 bases and 8 bases respectively, with 18 bases between them. The CDR3 is 15 amino acids. The CDR3 DNA reads TGTGCCAGTAGTGCCCAAGCGTCGTGGGGCGAAAAACTGTTTTTT. This encodes CASSAQASWGEKLFF.

The genes are TRBV28 and TRBJ1-4; TRBD1 might be the D (6 bases). The CDR3 runs to 13 residues. V dropped 10 bases and J dropped 8 bases, with 17 bases sitting between them. Looked up from germline, CDR1 is MDHEN and CDR2 is SYDVKM. This CDR3 is CATNPGAGEKLFF. The CDR3 DNA is TGTGCCACAAACCCAGGGGCAGGAGAAAAACTGTTTTTT.

CDR3 DNA sequence: TGTGCCAGCAGTTACGAGCGGCGGGGCACCGGGGAGCTGTTTTTT. Protein: CASSYERRGTGELFF. This chain uses TRBV6-6 with TRBJ2-2; D is perhaps TRBD2 (6 bases). Per germline, CDR1 MNHNY and CDR2 SVGAGI (reference sequence). The CDR3 is 15 residues long. Trimming took 2 bases from V and 4 from J, leaving 11 bases between them.

This clonotype has more than one count but fewer than ten. The chain combines TRBV12-3 or TRBV12-4 with TRBJ2-5; the D gene is possibly TRBD1 (6 bases). This CDR3 region has 14 residues. V lost 3 bases and J lost 5, with 13 bases in between. The CDR3 DNA reads TGTGCCAGCAGTTTGTCGCAGGGGCGGGAGACCCAGTACTTC. It specifies CASSLSQGRETQYF.

The sample holds many counts of this clonotype. The V call is TRBV20-1, the J call TRBJ1-5, with D perhaps matching TRBD1 (5 bases). CDR1 is DFQATT and CDR2 is SNEGSKA in the germline V gene (reference sequence). V gave up 1 base and J gave up 6 bases, with 10 bases separating them. The CDR3 spans 13 residues. CDR3 residues: CSARAGPGQPQHF. In DNA form, the CDR3 reads TGCAGTGCTAGAGCGGGGCCGGGTCAGCCCCAGCATTTT.

This clonotype showed up just a few times. This CDR3 reads CASSPSSGGADTQYF. Written as DNA, the CDR3 is TGCGCCAGCAGCCCTAGCAGCGGGGGGGCGGATACGCAGTATTTT. The chain combines TRBV5-1 with TRBJ2-3; TRBD2 matches 10 bases. Germline V gene lookup returns CDR1 SGHRS and CDR2 YFSETQ. This CDR3 is built from 15 residues. V lost 4 bases, J lost 6 bases, and 8 bases stayed unmatched.

Remarks on this clonotype: A read error may account for a junction end that differs from germline. The V gene is TRBV20-1, the J gene TRBJ2-3; D possibly corresponds to TRBD2 (5 bases). Germline values: CDR1 DFQATT, CDR2 SNEGSKA (reference sequence). There are 11 residues in the CDR3. This chain's CDR3 is CSASGLASSGF. CDR3 nucleotide sequence: TGCAGTGCTAGTGGGTTGGCTAGCAGTGGTTTT.

This chain uses TRBV20-1 with TRBJ2-7; 7 bases map to TRBD2. Germline assignment: CDR1 DFQATT and CDR2 SNEGSKA (reference sequence). CDR3 length equals 11 residues. The trim removed 3 bases at V and 6 bases at J, leaving 2 bases unmatched. This CDR3 reads CSARGGIEQYF. The CDR3 nucleotides are TGCAGTGCTAGGGGGGGGATCGAGCAGTACTTC.

This clonotype was counted ten times or more. The J gene is TRBJ1-4, the V gene TRBV7-9; D may be TRBD1 (5 bases). CDR1 and CDR2 from the germline V gene are SEHNR and FQNEAQ (reference sequence). The germline V and J ends were trimmed by 7 bases and 10 bases, with 22 bases remaining between them. CDR3 length: 15 amino acids. The CDR3 reads CASTVSGTDGGKLFF. The CDR3 coding sequence is TGTGCCAGCACTGTTTCCGGGACCGACGGTGGAAAACTGTTTTTT.

This chain connects TRBV6-2 or TRBV6-3 to TRBJ2-1, with 9 bases aligning to TRBD2. The germline gives CDR1 MNHEY, CDR2 SVGEGT. The CDR3 length is 14 residues. Trimming took 7 bases from V and 9 from J; bases not matched to a gene: 10. The CDR3 sequence is CASTFSGGRGEQFF. In DNA, the CDR3 is TGTGCCAGCACCTTTAGCGGGGGCAGGGGTGAGCAGTTCTTC.